This T cell receptor (beta chain) appears in the sequencing data of a study of blood T cells in healthy people across ages (dated by TCRdb to 2014 to 2015). For context, the study as a whole: In model experiments, template switching captured roughly one uniquely barcoded TCR beta cDNA molecule for every two T cells. To avoid experimental bias, donors of different ages were spread randomly across the sequencing lanes. Two additional independent replicas of 1 million unique cDNA reads from the same blood draw were analyzed for two donors (one aged 18 to 29 and one aged 80 or older). Using deep sequencing normalized with unique cDNA molecular identifiers, the study measured how TCR beta repertoire diversity changes with age. Four age groups were formed from the donors: young (average around 15 years), middle-aged (approximately 39), aged (under 70) and long-lived (82).

Overall study outcomes, separate from this receptor: As age increased, observed TCR beta diversity per million T cells dropped in a roughly linear way, and a significant reduction was already evident by age about 36. Compared with the aged group, the long-lived group had more naive CD4+ T cells, fewer expanded clones and increased TCR diversity, suggesting age selection. Since profiling was done on bulk unsorted PBMCs, naive and antigen-experienced compartments could not be conclusively compared. The percentage of naive T cells measured by flow cytometry correlated strongly with observed TCR beta diversity. Total diversity estimates from one million sequenced T cells were considered lower bounds and underestimates. Because the CMV infection status of the donors was unknown, age-related changes in expanded clonotypes may potentially have been confounded.

The roughly 39 donors, aged about 6 to 95 years, were systemically healthy Caucasian individuals from Russia. Around 9.7 milliliters of peripheral blood were collected from each donor into EDTA-treated Vacutainer tubes. PBMCs were isolated by Ficoll-Paque density-gradient centrifugation, with at least 7 million obtained per sample. Trizol reagent was used to extract total RNA from the PBMCs, yielding at least 6 micrograms per sample. For every donor, flow cytometry on a PBMC aliquot measured the percentage of naive CD45RAhigh/CD27high T cells. A remark on this clonotype: It lacks a known antigen. Base qualities are not provided; no much larger clone lies one nucleotide away.

Its CDR3 holds 14 amino acids, cysteine through phenylalanine. Only the CDR3 region is kept as DNA, spanning 42 bases read in frame from base 1. The germline V gene gives CDR1 as SGDLS and CDR2 as YYNGEE. V is clipped by 0 bases and J by 5 bases, and the sequence between their germline boundaries is 10 bases long. The library came from 5' RACE. The instrument was an Illumina HiSeq 2500. A second PCR of roughly 7 to 11 cycles was performed with a sample-barcoded 5' primer and a J-beta primer mix. Each TCR beta cDNA molecule received a unique molecular identifier from a template-switch 5' adaptor carrying 12 random nucleotides. Each sample yielded at least 3 million CDR3-containing paired-end reads. First-strand cDNA was synthesized from all RNA with the Mint cDNA synthesis kit, primed by a TRBC-specific oligonucleotide. Following uracil-DNA glycosylase treatment, all cDNA underwent a first 18-cycle PCR with the universal primers M1SS and BC2_uni_R. Per the original workflow: Each sample was normalized by randomly selecting 1 million high-quality reads, each carrying a distinct molecular identifier. Instead of being binned into consensus sequences, reads that shared molecular identifiers were thrown out. MiTCR, set to a Q25 quality threshold and the strictest error-elimination algorithm, was used for CDR3 identification, clonotype clustering and error correction. A nonparametric unseen species model with Euler transformation was used to estimate a lower bound on total TCR beta diversity. TCRdb took the public reads, trimmed them with fastp at Q25, ran MiXCR for clone calling and kept in-frame beta chains. Rows with a matching CDR3 protein are joined into one entry that keeps the most common DNA and genes. TCRdb's processing, not the study's, gives the V and J calls here. The sample profile shows approximately 900,000 distinct CDR3 sequences; roughly 48% of them were found once. The ten biggest clones cover 13% of the sample.

The clonotype originates from a man aged 25 to 40 in good health. Recombination linked TRBV9 to TRBJ2-3; the D gene is possibly TRBD1 or TRBD2, with 5 bases matching each. The sequencing input was blood. The sequenced DNA: TGTGCCAGCAGCGTAGGGGGGTTTGGAGATACGCAGTATTTT. Its coded protein is CASSVGGFGDTQYF. The full variable domain, completed from the reference TRBV9 and TRBJ2-3 proteins outside the CDR3, reads DSGVTQTPKHLITATGQRVTLRCSPRSGDLSVYWYQQSLDQGLQFLIQYYNGEERAKGNILERFSAQQFPDLHSELNLSSLELGDSALYFCASSVGGFGDTQYFGPGTRLTVL.